The table lists the clone carrying this TCR beta chain with many counts. Its antigen is unidentified. The CDR3 has 13 amino acids. The source of the sample is a study of T-cell reconstitution after alpha-beta-depleted transplantation in children. A library of TCRbeta sequences, prepared with unique molecular identifiers, was generated. MiXCR was run by TCRdb on the PCR reads, yielding one entry per CDR3 protein. The table shows fewer than 550,000 distinct CDR3 sequences, with over 9.5% occurring only once. The study's findings and limits: The main origin of T-cell counts and diversity one year after transplant was newly produced T cells. About two months after transplant, alpha-beta T cells reportedly came from several hundred expanded graft clones. TCRbeta diversity was high at day 60 in some patients (a result of surviving recipient T cells and thymic progenitors).

This chain uses TRBV12-3 or TRBV12-4 with TRBJ2-7; D ambiguous. The sequences come from PBMCs, mostly from graft donor cells, collected 180 days after TCRalphabeta/CD19-depleted stem cell transplant. This TCR derives from a female patient aged 2-15 years who had a stem cell transplant for aplastic anemia, so the T cells may come from the graft donor. The CDR3 DNA reads TGTGCCAGCAGTTTAGGCCTCTTTTTTCCCCAGAGCGTC. The encoded protein is CASSLGLFFPQSV.